This entry concerns a single T cell receptor beta chain. V lost 3 bases to trimming and J lost 3 bases, with 12 bases between them. Germline V gene data show CDR1 as SGHRS and CDR2 as YFSETQ. This CDR3 is built from 14 residues. This table comes from immunoSEQ multiplex PCR, and its TCRdb copy is limited to in-frame clones, with some not included. The sample records about 250,000 clones, approximately 91% being singletons. This sample was taken from a study of blood T cell repertoires in COVID-19. Study-wide context: Sources were T cells, B-cell-depleted T cells, or PBMCs; the material itself was cDNA or gDNA.

The chain carries TRBV5-1 and TRBJ1-1; D call uncertain. The sequenced sample was peripheral blood. This receptor was taken from a woman aged 25 to 39 with acute or convalescent COVID-19. The CDR3 DNA reads as TGCGCCAGCAGCTGGAGCAACCCCGACACTGAAGCTTTCTTT. Translating it yields CASSWSNPDTEAFF.